The 25 T cell receptor beta chains below come from one sample, sequenced in a study of Ad26.COV2.S vaccination and SARS-CoV-2 variants. Profiled with immunoSEQ multiplex PCR; TCRdb holds only in-frame clones, not every one. The sample carries 300,000 to 350,000 clones, more than 70% recorded once. The sample's treatment: some 19 received Ad26.COV2.S at low or high dose, single or two shots; five or six received placebo; per-sample allocation not given. Samples came from day 63 after the first vaccine or placebo injection. Source: peripheral blood, taken in a trial of Ad26.COV2.S vaccine versus placebo. Receptors originate from a person aged 18-65 years who received the Ad26.COV2.S COVID-19 vaccine or a placebo.

DNA for the CDR3: TGTGCCAGCAGACAACAGGGGGCCCGGGAGACCCAGTACTTC. This encodes CASRQQGARETQYF. The chain employs TRBV7-8 and TRBJ2-5, with 9 bases that match TRBD1. Trimming removed 6 bases from V and 5 bases from J; junction bases left unmatched: 7. Germline-derived CDR1 and CDR2 are SGHVS and FQNEAQ. This CDR3 has 14 residues. The entire variable domain, with the rest obtained from reference TRBV7-8 and TRBJ2-5, is as follows: GAGVSQSPRYKVAKRGQDVALRCDPISGHVSLFWYQQALGQGPEFLTYFQNEAQLDKSGLPSDRFFAERPEGSVSTLKIQRTQQEDSAVYLCASRQQGARETQYFGPGTRLLVL.

The rearrangement links TRBV7-2 to TRBJ1-2, with D maybe TRBD1 (5 bases). The CDR3 has 12 residues. CDR1 is SGHTA, CDR2 FQGNSA, per germline. The V gene lost 5 bases and the J gene lost 5 bases, with 9 bases spanning the gap. CDR3 in DNA: TGTGCCAGCAGCCCGGGACTTTATGGCTACACCTTC. This translates into CASSPGLYGYTF.

In its sample, this clone was seen a few times. The chain uses TRBV18 and TRBJ1-1, with D possibly matching TRBD1 (5 bases). Germline lookup yields CDR1 KGHSH and CDR2 LQKENI. Trimming cost V 3 bases and J 0 bases, with 11 bases left between them. The CDR3 totals 15 residues. CDR3 region: CASSPGPTMNTEAFF. In DNA, the CDR3 is TGTGCCAGCTCACCGGGACCGACTATGAACACTGAAGCTTTCTTT.

The J gene is TRBJ1-2, the V gene TRBV7-2, with TRBD1 matching over 7 bases. The trim removed 3 bases at V and 11 bases at J, leaving 12 bases unmatched. Germline lookup yields CDR1 SGHTA and CDR2 FQGNSA. CDR3 length: 14 residues. CDR3 DNA: TGTGCCAGCAGCTTCCGGGACAGTTCAGGAGGGTACACCTTC. Its protein is CASSFRDSSGGYTF.

The chain is built from TRBV6-5 and TRBJ1-2, with D perhaps TRBD1 (6 bases). V was pared by 5 bases and J by 2 bases, with 6 bases between. Germline CDR1 is MNHEY and CDR2 is SVGAGI. The CDR3 has 12 amino acids. CDR3 loop: CASSTGNYGYTF. Written as DNA, the CDR3 is TGTGCCAGCAGTACAGGGAACTATGGCTACACCTTC.

V gene TRBV7-2 combines with J gene TRBJ2-1; D is undetermined. The V gene lost 2 bases and the J gene lost 13 bases, with 15 bases spanning the gap. Per the germline V gene, CDR1 is SGHTA and CDR2 is FQGNSA. This CDR3 has 13 residues. For the CDR3, the DNA is TGTGCCAGCAGCTTAACCGTCCCTGCGGAACAGTTCTTC. This sequence encodes CASSLTVPAEQFF.

The CDR3 sequence: CASSWDRGADTQYF. The DNA for the CDR3 is TGTGCCAGCAGTTGGGACAGGGGGGCAGATACGCAGTATTTT. The J gene is TRBJ2-3, the V gene TRBV6-6; 11 bases fit TRBD1. The J segment lost 4 bases and the V segment lost 4 bases, leaving 1 base of the junction unmatched. CDR1 and CDR2 from the germline V gene are MNHNY and SVGAGI (reference sequence). CDR3 length: 14 residues.

The rearrangement uses TRBV19 and TRBJ1-5; no clear D gene. Trimming pared 8 bases from V and 4 bases from J, leaving 12 bases between. Per the germline V gene, CDR1 is LNHDA and CDR2 is SQIVND (reference sequence). The CDR3 has 13 amino acids. The CDR3 DNA reads TGTGCCAGTGGGCCTTGGGGTAATCAGCCCCAGCATTTT. Translated: CASGPWGNQPQHF. Full variable domain (remainder filled in from reference TRBV19 and TRBJ1-5): DGGITQSPKYLFRKEGQNVTLSCEQNLNHDAMYWYRQDPGQGLRLIYYSQIVNDFQKGDIAEGYSVSREKKESFPLTVTSAQKNPTAFYLCASGPWGNQPQHFGDGTRLSIL.

This chain uses TRBV25-1 with TRBJ2-3; 14 bases are a match to TRBD2. The trim removed 8 bases at V and 6 bases at J, leaving 7 bases unmatched. CDR3 length: 15 amino acids. Per germline, CDR1 MGHDK and CDR2 SYGVNS. This CDR3 is CASGGTSGGRDTQYF. In DNA form, the CDR3 reads TGTGCCAGCGGCGGGACTAGCGGGGGCAGGGATACGCAGTATTTT.

This rearrangement joins TRBV5-1 to TRBJ2-7; TRBD2 matches at 7 bases. V was clipped by 4 bases and J by 5 bases; unmatched bases: 6. This CDR3 region has 13 residues. The germline CDR1 and CDR2 sequences are SGHRS and YFSETQ. Written as DNA, the CDR3 is TGCGCCAGCAGCGTGACTAGCTATCACGAGCAGTACTTC. Its protein is CASSVTSYHEQYF.

This clone was found once. This chain joins TRBV10-3 and TRBJ2-5; 8 positions match TRBD1. The germline V gene encodes CDR1 ENHRY and CDR2 SYGVKD. CDR3 size: 17 residues. Unmatched junction bases numbered 11, after V lost 2 bases and J lost 3 bases. The CDR3 protein is CAISEKTGTGDKETQYF. CDR3 nucleotides: TGTGCCATCAGTGAGAAGACCGGGACAGGAGACAAAGAGACCCAGTACTTC.

This chain uses TRBV5-1 with TRBJ1-4; weak D call: TRBD1 (6 bases). The V and J ends lost 2 bases and 4 bases respectively, with 12 bases between them. Germline lookup yields CDR1 SGHRS and CDR2 YFSETQ. This CDR3 comprises 15 residues. The CDR3 is CASSLGGSLNEKLFF. The DNA for the CDR3 is TGCGCCAGCAGCTTAGGGGGGTCCCTTAATGAAAAACTGTTTTTT.

This rearrangement joins TRBV6-1 to TRBJ1-2; no clear D gene. With 0 bases removed from V and 4 bases from J, the gap between germline ends came to 6 bases. The germline V gene has CDR1 MNHNS and CDR2 SASEGT. The CDR3 contains 13 residues. DNA of the CDR3: TGTGCCAGCAGTGAAGCCCGGGGCTATGGCTACACCTTC. It is translated as CASSEARGYGYTF.

The V gene is TRBV5-8, the J gene TRBJ2-2, with D possibly TRBD2 on 5 matching bases. This CDR3 spans 14 amino acids. CDR1 and CDR2 from the germline V gene are SGHTS and YDEGEE. The V end was cut by 8 bases, the J end by 5 bases, with 16 bases between. CDR3 amino acids: CARPRSRRTGELFF. The CDR3 DNA follows: TGTGCCAGACCGAGGTCCCGGAGGACCGGGGAGCTGTTTTTT.

Only one count was recorded for this clone. The chain is built from TRBV24-1 and TRBJ2-7; maybe TRBD2 (5 bases). V lost 8 bases and J 5 bases, leaving 18 bases between the germline ends. This CDR3 spans 14 amino acids. Germline assignment: CDR1 KGHDR and CDR2 SFDVKD. The CDR3 reads CATIPGEGDDEQYF. The CDR3 DNA sequence: TGTGCCACCATTCCCGGGGAAGGCGACGACGAGCAGTACTTC.

The chain carries TRBV7-9 and TRBJ2-3; possible D gene TRBD2, 6 bases. V lost 0 bases and J lost 4, with 14 bases in between. Germline V gene sequence: CDR1 SEHNR, CDR2 FQNEAQ (reference sequence). CDR3 size: 16 residues. DNA for the CDR3: TGTGCCAGCAGCTTAGCGCTTCGGGGGACCTCAGATACGCAGTATTTT. Encoded protein: CASSLALRGTSDTQYF.

The chain uses TRBV11-3 and TRBJ2-1, with 9 bases matching TRBD1. Trimming at V came to 1 base and at J to 8 bases, leaving 15 bases not matched to a gene. This CDR3 contains 18 residues. CDR1 and CDR2 (germline): SGHNT, YENEEA. CDR3 in DNA: TGTGCCAGCAGCTTAGGTTCACAGGGGGCTAATGGTTGGGATGAGCAGTTCTTC. This gives the protein CASSLGSQGANGWDEQFF.

The chain combines TRBV4-2 with TRBJ1-1; D is undetermined. This CDR3 comprises 14 residues. The germline V and J ends were trimmed by 4 bases and 8 bases, with 17 bases remaining between them. Germline values: CDR1 LGHNA, CDR2 YNFKEQ. For the CDR3, the DNA is TGTGCCAGCAGCCCTGGTAGCAGTGTCGACGAAGCTTTCTTT. It encodes CASSPGSSVDEAFF.

The chain is built from TRBV7-6 and TRBJ2-3; 8 positions agree with TRBD2. J was trimmed by 6 bases and V by 6 bases; bases with no gene match: 11. The CDR3 runs 15 residues. Germline assignment: CDR1 SGHVS and CDR2 FNYEAQ. For the CDR3, the DNA is TGTGCCAGCAGTTCCGGGACTAGGGTATGGGATACGCAGTATTTT. Its translation: CASSSGTRVWDTQYF.

This clone was observed a handful of times. The rearrangement uses TRBV6-4 and TRBJ2-5; TRBD2 matches at 12 bases. Losses at the gene ends were 8 bases for V and 4 bases for J; bases not matched to a gene: 11. The CDR3 has 16 residues. Germline lookup yields CDR1 MRHNA and CDR2 SNTAGT. The CDR3 here is CASLVVGLAGRETQYF. Here the CDR3 DNA reads TGTGCCAGCCTAGTCGTTGGACTAGCGGGGAGAGAGACCCAGTACTTC.

This clone was found a few times. V is TRBV7-2 and J is TRBJ2-7, with D perhaps matching TRBD2 (5 bases). Germline V lookup: CDR1 SGHTA, CDR2 FQGNSA. The germline V and J ends were trimmed by 6 bases and 0 bases, with 15 bases remaining between them. This CDR3 has 15 amino acids. In DNA form, the CDR3 reads TGTGCCAGCAGTTACACGGACTTCCTCTCCTACGAGCAGTACTTC. It specifies CASSYTDFLSYEQYF. Drawing the rest from reference TRBV7-2 and TRBJ2-7, the complete variable domain is GAGVSQSPSNKVTEKGKDVELRCDPISGHTALYWYRQSLGQGLEFLIYFQGNSAPDKSGLPSDRFSAERTGGSVSTLTIQRTQQEDSAVYLCASSYTDFLSYEQYFGPGTRLTVT.

J is TRBJ1-1 and V is TRBV25-1; TRBD1 is a possible D gene (6 bases). The CDR3 totals 15 residues. Germline CDR1 MGHDK, CDR2 SYGVNS. V lost 3 bases, J lost 5 bases, and 16 bases lay in between. CDR3 coding DNA: TGTGCCAGCAGTGAGAGTTTACAGGGCACGACTGAAGCTTTCTTT. Its protein is CASSESLQGTTEAFF. The full variable domain, completed using reference TRBV25-1 and TRBJ1-1, is EADIYQTPRYLVIGTGKKITLECSQTMGHDKMYWYQQDPGMELHLIHYSYGVNSTEKGDLSSESTVSRIRTEHFPLTLESARPSHTSQYLCASSESLQGTTEAFFGQGTRLTVV.

V gene TRBV11-2 combines with J gene TRBJ2-3; no clear D gene. V lost 5 bases and J 7 bases, leaving 16 bases between the germline ends. CDR1 and CDR2 from the germline V gene are SGHAT and FQNNGV. The CDR3 spans 14 residues. The CDR3 DNA reads as TGTGCCAGCAGCCCACCAACGTCCAGATATACGCAGTATTTT. It yields the protein CASSPPTSRYTQYF.

The chain is built from TRBV6-2 or TRBV6-3 and TRBJ2-7; TRBD2 matches at 8 bases. Germline V gene lookup returns CDR1 MNHEY and CDR2 SVGEGT. V was clipped by 2 bases and J by 4 bases; unmatched bases: 7. CDR3 size: 15 residues. DNA of the CDR3: TGTGCCAGCAGTTACCCCGCGGGGGGCCGGTACGAGCAGTACTTC. As protein: CASSYPAGGRYEQYF.

V usage is TRBV12-3 or TRBV12-4 and J usage is TRBJ1-5; possible D gene TRBD1, 5 bases. This CDR3 region has 13 residues. V lost 3 bases and J 9 bases, leaving 12 bases between the germline ends. CDR3 sequence (DNA): TGTGCCAGCAGTTTGGGGGATTGGGGGCCCCAGCATTTT. This gives the protein CASSLGDWGPQHF.